Below, 5 T cell receptor beta chains from the same sample are listed, as sequenced in a study of T-cell memory formation after mild COVID-19 (dated by TCRdb to about 2021). The library came from 5' RACE. The reads were generated on an Illumina NovaSeq 6000. Clones were called with MiXCR by TCRdb after fastp trimmed the public reads at Q25, and only in-frame beta chains were retained. Rows are unified per CDR3 protein, each entry keeping the most common DNA and genes. Here the sample has roughly 400,000 distinct CDR3 sequences; around 24% occur a single time. The leading ten clones occupy 8.5% to 9% of the sample. Material: PBMCs or a T cell subset sorted from them (not recorded which). These receptors were taken from an adult woman who had mild COVID-19 (a few samples of this study predate the infection). The sample titles of this study are shuffled in the database, so cell type and time point are left out; the donor was told from shared clones.

The sample holds a few counts of this clonotype. This chain connects TRBV4-1 to TRBJ2-7; the D gene could be TRBD1 or TRBD2 (5 bases each). CDR1 MGHRA and CDR2 YSYEKL come from the germline V gene. Trimming stripped 1 base from V and 9 bases from J, with 16 bases between. CDR3 length: 14 amino acids. The CDR3, as DNA: TGCGCCAGCAGCCAAGGGGTCGGGGTAGGGGCGCAGTACTTC. It codes for CASSQGVGVGAQYF.

The chain combines TRBV29-1 with TRBJ1-2; no reliable D call. CDR1 SQVTM and CDR2 ANQGSEA come from the germline V gene. Between the trimmed V and J ends, which lost 1 base and 3 bases, there was a span of 6 bases. CDR3 length equals 12 residues. CDR3 DNA: TGCAGCGTTGAAGGACGGGACTATGGCTACACCTTC. This encodes CSVEGRDYGYTF.

This clonotype was seen only once. The V call is TRBV6-5, the J call TRBJ1-1; 9 positions agree with TRBD1. This CDR3 comprises 13 residues. Germline assignment: CDR1 MNHEY and CDR2 SVGAGI. V lost 6 bases, J lost 5 bases, and 4 bases stayed unmatched. CDR3 DNA sequence: TGTGCCAGCAGAGGGACAGGGCAAACTGAAGCTTTCTTT. This sequence encodes CASRGTGQTEAFF.

This clonotype has ten or more counts. CDR3 nucleotides: TGTGCCAGCAGCCCTACCGCCGGACAGGGGTACGAGCAGTACTTC. Translated: CASSPTAGQGYEQYF. V gene TRBV7-2 combines with J gene TRBJ2-7, with 9 nucleotides matching TRBD1. The J segment lost 4 bases and the V segment lost 5 bases, leaving 9 bases of the junction unmatched. Germline V lookup: CDR1 SGHTA, CDR2 FQGNSA. There are 15 residues in the CDR3.

This clonotype was counted a few times. One junction end disagrees with the germline gene, perhaps due to a read error. The genes are TRBV12-3 or TRBV12-4 and TRBJ1-4, with 7 positions matching TRBD1. The CDR3 covers 12 residues. The CDR3 here is CASSPSGGGSVF. The DNA for the CDR3 is TGTGCCAGCAGTCCCTCAGGGGGGGGGAGCGTTTTT.